This T cell receptor (beta chain) was captured in a study of blood T cell repertoires in COVID-19. Libraries were prepared by immunoSEQ multiplex PCR; TCRdb keeps only in-frame clonotypes and omits some of them. The sample has 80,000 to 90,000 clones, roughly 85% seen once; the top ten hold about 5.2%. This clone has just one count. The CDR3 sequence is 16 residues long. V was pared by 2 bases and J by 7 bases, with 10 bases of the junction left unmatched. Germline values: CDR1 PRHDT, CDR2 FYEKMQ (reference sequence). The V call is TRBV13, the J call TRBJ1-5; TRBD1 matches at 8 bases. This sequence was found in a man between 60 and 75 years old with acute or convalescent COVID-19. Sequencing was done on a sample of peripheral blood. The CDR3 bases are TGTGCCAGCAGCTTAAGGGGGGCAGGGGGCATCCAGCCCCAGCATTTT. Its protein is CASSLRGAGGIQPQHF.